This is a list of T cell receptor beta chains from one sample in a study of T cell changes during pregnancy in multiple sclerosis. Generated by immunoSEQ multiplex PCR, the TCRdb table keeps only in-frame clones and is missing some. The sample yields about 93,000 clones, 85% to 95% seen once. The sequencing here drew on peripheral blood, taken after pregnancy. All receptors come from a female donor with multiple sclerosis, enrolled in a pregnancy study. Each CDR3 is given with its conserved first and last residue. D genes are given only for firm matches. Part of the rows lack a size; the others show once, few, many or a class for expanded clones.

v_gene	d_gene	abundance	j_gene	CDR3nt	CDR3aa
TRBV11-3	NA	NA	TRBJ1-3	TGTGCCAGCAGCTTAGACCGGGGCTCTGGAAACACCATATATTTT	CASSLDRGSGNTIYF
TRBV7-9	NA	NA	TRBJ1-1	TGTGCCAGCAGCTTGGAGGGTGTGGGCACTGAAGCTTTCTTT	CASSLEGVGTEAFF
TRBV18	NA	NA	TRBJ1-2	TGTGCCAGCTCACCGAGGGACTATAGTTGGGGCTACACCTTC	CASSPRDYSWGYTF
TRBV18	TRBD1	NA	TRBJ1-5	TGTGCCAGCTCACTGGGACAGGGGTTGGATCAGCCCCAGCATTTT	CASSLGQGLDQPQHF
TRBV11-2	NA	once	TRBJ2-7	TGTGCCAGCAGCACCAATGTTGGCCAGAACTACGAGCAGTACTTC	CASSTNVGQNYEQYF
TRBV27	TRBD2	once	TRBJ2-7	TGTGCCAGCAGTTTACATGGTACTAGCGGCTCCTACGAGCAGTACTTC	CASSLHGTSGSYEQYF
TRBV9	TRBD2	NA	TRBJ2-3	TGTGCCAGCAGCTCTAGCGGGGAGATAAACACAGATACGCAGTATTTT	CASSSSGEINTDTQYF
TRBV6-6	NA	NA	TRBJ2-7	TGTGCCAGCAGTTACCAACAGGGATTCACCTACGAGCAGTACTTC	CASSYQQGFTYEQYF
TRBV11-2	NA	NA	TRBJ2-7	TGTGCCAGCAGCTTCCCAGGGAAGGCCTACGAGCAGTACTTC	CASSFPGKAYEQYF
TRBV5-1	NA	NA	TRBJ1-1	TGCGCCAGCAGCAAGATGGGCCTTGAAGCTTTCTTT	CASSKMGLEAFF
TRBV19	TRBD2	NA	TRBJ2-7	TGTGCCAGTAGTATAGATCTAGCGGGAGAAACCTACGAGCAGTACTTC	CASSIDLAGETYEQYF
TRBV5-1	NA	NA	TRBJ2-3	TGCGCCAGCAGCTTGTGGTACGGAGGTAGCACAGATACGCAGTATTTT	CASSLWYGGSTDTQYF
TRBV2	NA	NA	TRBJ1-2	TGTGCCAGCACCGCGGACAGCCCTCGACCGCATGGCTACACCTTC	CASTADSPRPHGYTF
TRBV27	NA	NA	TRBJ2-2	TGTGCCAGCAGTGTAGGGGCCACCGGGGAGCTGTTTTTT	CASSVGATGELFF
TRBV30	TRBD2	NA	TRBJ2-3	TGTGCCTGGAGTGTAAGTAGCGGGGCAGCAGATACGCAGTATTTT	CAWSVSSGAADTQYF
TRBV30	TRBD2	NA	TRBJ2-1	TGTGCCTGGAAGCGGGGCTACAATGAGCAGTTCTTC	CAWKRGYNEQFF
TRBV30	TRBD1	few	TRBJ1-2	TGTGCCTGGAGGGGAACAGGGGAAAGAAAATATAACTATGGCTACACCTTC	CAWRGTGERKYNYGYTF
TRBV7-2	NA	NA	TRBJ1-5	TGTGCCAGCAGCTCGAGACTTTGGCGCAATCAGCCCCAGCATTTT	CASSSRLWRNQPQHF
TRBV6-5	NA	once	TRBJ2-7	TGTGCCAGCAGTTCCAGAGACAGATCCTACGAGCAGTACTTC	CASSSRDRSYEQYF
TRBV14	TRBD1	NA	TRBJ2-3	TGTGCCAGCAGCCTCTCACCGACAGGGCGACTCACAGATACGCAGTATTTT	CASSLSPTGRLTDTQYF
TRBV21-1	NA	NA	TRBJ1-1	TGTGCCAGCAGCAAAGGCCTGGGCTCTTACACTGAAGCTTTCTTT	CASSKGLGSYTEAFF
TRBV28	TRBD1	NA	TRBJ1-2	TGTGCCAGCAGTTTACCCAGCGGCCGACAGGGCCTAAAGGATGGCTACACCTTC	CASSLPSGRQGLKDGYTF
TRBV5-6	NA	NA	TRBJ1-2	TGTGCCAGCAGCATTGGACAAGCCCTCCACTTC	CASSIGQALHF
TRBV19	NA	NA	TRBJ2-4	TGTGCCAGTAGTATATCCAGGGGTGTTCACATTCAGTACTTC	CASSISRGVHIQYF